This T cell receptor (beta chain) was documented in a study of T cells in Graves' hyperthyroidism and ophthalmopathy. Whole-study findings and limits: Ophthalmopathy was identified by the model a median about 6.4 months ahead of onset.

This clonotype showed up many times. Its target is unknown. RNA transcripts provided the source from which TCR beta CDR3 regions were amplified. The HTBI set primed first-round TCR CDR3 RT-PCR. TCRdb reanalysed the multiplex PCR reads using MiXCR and keeps one entry per CDR3 protein. The sample carries approximately 600,000 distinct CDR3 sequences, 16% recorded once. The sequenced material came from blood. The origin of this receptor is a woman aged 25 to 39 with Graves' hyperthyroidism.

CDR3 in DNA: TGCGCCAGCACCCTTTCCAGAGCTAGCACAGATACGCAGTATTTT. Translated: CASTLSRASTDTQYF. The rearrangement uses TRBV5-1 and TRBJ2-3; D call uncertain. The V end lost 6 bases, the J end lost 0 bases, and 14 bases lay between the germline ends. The CDR3 has 15 amino acids. Germline V lookup: CDR1 SGHRS, CDR2 YFSETQ.